This entry lists 20 T cell receptor beta chains sequenced from one sample in a study of vaccination effects on CD4 cells after COVID-19 (dated by TCRdb to 2021 to 2024). After roughly 11 days of culture, CD4+ T cells were isolated with the EasySep CD4+ T cell isolation kit. Preparation of the library involved the immunoSEQ multiplex PCR assay. In TCRdb, the immuneACCESS table is reduced to in-frame sequences with V and J assigned. These tables do not hold every clone; where another copy was compared, an unresolved V gene accounts for under half, and the others remain unexplained. This sample gives about 46,000 clones in total; 60% to 80% of them show up just once. Roughly 8.8% of the sample belongs to the ten largest clones. Antigen specificity for these receptors is unknown. This sample comprised CD4+ T cells from PBMCs cultured without peptide, obtained before COVID-19 vaccination. Source of these receptors: a human donor who had a prior SARS-CoV-2 infection.

The chain uses TRBV9 and TRBJ2-1; D might be TRBD1 or TRBD2, each matching 5 bases. The CDR3 has 14 residues. The germline V gene has CDR1 SGDLS and CDR2 YYNGEE. Trimming shortened V by 3 bases and J by 0 bases, and 7 bases separated the two germline ends. The CDR3 loop reads CASSGGSSYNEQFF. DNA of the CDR3: TGTGCCAGCAGCGGGGGGAGCTCCTACAATGAGCAGTTCTTC.

CDR3 sequence: CASSPLTGGGEQYF. In DNA, the CDR3 is TGCGCCAGCAGCCCACTGACAGGGGGCGGCGAGCAGTACTTC. The chain carries TRBV5-1 and TRBJ2-7; 10 nucleotides align to TRBD1. The length of the CDR3 is 14 residues. Germline loops: CDR1 SGHRS, CDR2 YFSETQ. The J segment lost 6 bases and the V segment lost 4 bases, leaving 7 bases of the junction unmatched.

This clone has only a few counts. CDR3 sequence: CASSEGSIDNQPQHF. CDR3 bases: TGTGCCAGCAGTGAAGGGTCGATAGATAATCAGCCCCAGCATTTT. The rearrangement uses TRBV6-1 and TRBJ1-5; D call uncertain. The V end lost 1 base, the J end lost 4 bases, and 11 bases lay between the germline ends. CDR3 size: 15 residues. CDR1 MNHNS and CDR2 SASEGT come from the germline V gene.

This clone has just one count. In DNA, the CDR3 is TGTGCCAGCAGTCAACAGGGGTGGGGCACAGATACGCAGTATTTT. This codes for CASSQQGWGTDTQYF. This rearrangement joins TRBV6-6 to TRBJ2-3, with 7 bases fitting TRBD1. The CDR3 is 15 amino acids. V was pared by 5 bases and J by 1 base, with 6 bases of the junction left unmatched. In germline, CDR1 is MNHNY, CDR2 SVGAGI (reference sequence).

CDR3 protein: CASSSYLGTDTQYF. The CDR3 region has the DNA TGTGCCAGCAGTTCATACTTAGGCACAGATACGCAGTATTTT. The chain employs TRBV27 and TRBJ2-3, with D uncertain. This CDR3 contains 14 residues. Germline loops: CDR1 MNHEY, CDR2 SMNVEV (reference sequence). Trimming stripped 4 bases from V and 1 base from J, with 9 bases between.

The chain has TRBV5-4 and TRBJ2-7; possible D gene TRBD1, 5 bases. V was trimmed by 4 bases and J by 5 bases, leaving 19 bases between them. CDR1 and CDR2 from the germline V gene are SGHNT and YYREEE (reference sequence). The CDR3 covers 15 residues. The CDR3 region has the DNA TGTGCCAGCAGCCGCCGACAGTATTTAACGGACGAGCAGTACTTC. It specifies CASSRRQYLTDEQYF.

DNA for the CDR3: TGTGCCAGCAGTCGTCTTGAGACCCAGTACTTC. Encoded protein: CASSRLETQYF. The V and J genes are TRBV2 and TRBJ2-5; D gene uncertain. The length of the CDR3 is 11 residues. Looked up from germline, CDR1 is SNHLY and CDR2 is FYNNEI. Trimming removed 5 bases from V and 5 bases from J, with 6 bases in between.

The CDR3 protein is CASRQPGPRLYGYTF. In DNA form, the CDR3 reads TGTGCCAGCAGGCAACCGGGACCGCGCCTCTATGGCTACACCTTC. The chain is built from TRBV7-2 and TRBJ1-2; a possible D gene is TRBD1 (5 bases). V lost 6 bases to trimming and J lost 4 bases, with 18 bases between them. CDR3 size: 15 residues. Germline V CDR1 and CDR2: SGHTA, FQGNSA. Based on the CDR3 plus reference TRBV7-2 and TRBJ1-2, the full variable domain is GAGVSQSPSNKVTEKGKDVELRCDPISGHTALYWYRQSLGQGLEFLIYFQGNSAPDKSGLPSDRFSAERTGGSVSTLTIQRTQQEDSAVYLCASRQPGPRLYGYTFGSGTRLTVV.

The rearrangement links TRBV2 to TRBJ1-5; TRBD1 matches at 9 bases. Trimming removed 6 bases from V and 2 bases from J; junction bases left unmatched: 8. Germline-derived CDR1 and CDR2 are SNHLY and FYNNEI. CDR3 length: 16 amino acids. The CDR3 here is CASRAHRGPGNQPQHF. The CDR3 coding sequence is TGTGCCAGCAGAGCGCACAGGGGGCCAGGCAATCAGCCCCAGCATTTT.

The chain joins TRBV7-8 to TRBJ2-3, with TRBD2 identical over 16 bases. The CDR3 covers 14 residues. Trimming took 8 bases from V and 6 from J; bases not matched to a gene: 2. Germline V lookup: CDR1 SGHVS, CDR2 FQNEAQ. CDR3 DNA sequence: TGTGCCAGCGGGACTAGCGGGAGGGCCGATACGCAGTATTTT. Amino acid sequence: CASGTSGRADTQYF.

In this sample, this clone turned up once. V and J are TRBV10-3 and TRBJ1-2; TRBD1 agrees at 9 bases. The germline CDR1 and CDR2 sequences are ENHRY and SYGVKD. After removal of 2 bases from V and 8 bases from J, the junction contained 12 bases not matched to a gene. The length of the CDR3 is 16 residues. Here the CDR3 DNA reads TGTGCCATCAGTGAGGCGACACCGGGACAGGGTTTAGGCTACACCTTC. This sequence encodes CAISEATPGQGLGYTF.

V usage is TRBV15 and J usage is TRBJ2-7; 9 positions agree with TRBD2. The CDR3 has 16 amino acids. The V segment lost 3 bases and the J segment 4 bases; nucleotides outside the gene matches: 10. Germline values: CDR1 LNHNV, CDR2 YYDKDF (reference sequence). As DNA, the CDR3 is TGTGCCACCAGCAGCCCGACTAGCGGTGCCTTGTACGAGCAGTACTTC. Protein sequence: CATSSPTSGALYEQYF.

The chain uses TRBV7-8 and TRBJ2-7; D may correspond to TRBD1 or TRBD2 (5 bases each). V lost 1 base and J 2 bases, leaving 15 bases between the germline ends. This CDR3 has 16 amino acids. The germline gives CDR1 SGHVS, CDR2 FQNEAQ. DNA of the CDR3: TGTGCCAGCAGCTTAGGGGAAGCGAGGGGAACCTACGAGCAGTACTTC. Its translation: CASSLGEARGTYEQYF.

The genes are TRBV7-2 and TRBJ2-1; D is undetermined. V gave up 2 bases and J gave up 6 bases, with 11 bases separating them. In germline, CDR1 is SGHTA, CDR2 FQGNSA. CDR3 length: 14 amino acids. The chain's CDR3 is CASSLLSTPNEQFF. The CDR3 nucleotides read TGTGCCAGCAGCTTATTAAGTACTCCCAATGAGCAGTTCTTC.

J is TRBJ1-1 and V is TRBV7-9, with 8 bases aligning to TRBD1. Germline-derived CDR1 and CDR2 are SEHNR and FQNEAQ (reference sequence). The CDR3 covers 13 residues. V lost 6 bases to trimming and J lost 5 bases; unmatched junction nucleotides: 5. CDR3 loop: CASRDRGGTEAFF. The CDR3 DNA reads TGTGCCAGCAGAGACAGGGGAGGGACTGAAGCTTTCTTT.

This chain joins TRBV2 and TRBJ1-5, with unresolved D. The CDR3 totals 15 residues. The ends were cut back, 6 bases at V and 0 bases at J, with 12 bases in the middle. Germline V gene sequence: CDR1 SNHLY, CDR2 FYNNEI. The CDR3 region has the DNA TGTGCCAGCAGGCAATGGACCGGTAGCAATCAGCCCCAGCATTTT. It encodes CASRQWTGSNQPQHF.

The V and J genes are TRBV7-6 and TRBJ1-1, with a weak D call TRBD1 (5 bases). V was cut by 0 bases and J by 4 bases, with 12 bases left in between. Germline-derived CDR1 and CDR2 are SGHVS and FNYEAQ. This CDR3 spans 15 amino acids. The CDR3 protein is CASSLAGGARTEAFF. The DNA for the CDR3 is TGTGCCAGCAGCTTAGCGGGCGGGGCTCGCACTGAAGCTTTCTTT.

V gene TRBV11-3 combines with J gene TRBJ2-2, with 15 positions matching TRBD2. This CDR3 contains 17 residues. Unmatched junction bases numbered 5, after V lost 5 bases and J lost 4 bases. Per germline, CDR1 SGHNT and CDR2 YENEEA. The chain's CDR3 is CASSPGLAGGPTGELFF. CDR3 sequence (DNA): TGTGCCAGCAGCCCCGGACTAGCGGGAGGGCCCACCGGGGAGCTGTTTTTT.

The rearrangement links TRBV9 to TRBJ2-3; TRBD2 matches at 15 bases. V trimming: 3 bases; J trimming: 5 bases; junction bases outside the gene matches: 16. Germline V gene lookup returns CDR1 SGDLS and CDR2 YYNGEE. CDR3 length: 20 amino acids. Written as DNA, the CDR3 is TGTGCCAGCAGCGCAGTACCTTGGACTAGCGGGAGGGCCGGGGGAGATACGCAGTATTTT. It translates to CASSAVPWTSGRAGGDTQYF.

The chain recombines TRBV28 with TRBJ1-6; 7 bases align to TRBD1. The CDR3 is 13 residues long. With 8 bases clipped from V and 7 bases from J, the junction kept 5 bases outside the gene matches. Looked up from germline, CDR1 is MDHEN and CDR2 is SYDVKM. The CDR3 region has the DNA TGTGCCAGCCAGGGGGACCTAAATTCACCCCTCCACTTT. Translated, it gives CASQGDLNSPLHF. Filled out from reference TRBV28 and TRBJ1-6, the complete variable domain reads DVKVTQSSRYLVKRTGEKVFLECVQDMDHENMFWYRQDPGLGLRLIYFSYDVKMKEKGDIPEGYSVSREKKERFSLILESASTNQTSMYLCASQGDLNSPLHFGNGTRLTVT.